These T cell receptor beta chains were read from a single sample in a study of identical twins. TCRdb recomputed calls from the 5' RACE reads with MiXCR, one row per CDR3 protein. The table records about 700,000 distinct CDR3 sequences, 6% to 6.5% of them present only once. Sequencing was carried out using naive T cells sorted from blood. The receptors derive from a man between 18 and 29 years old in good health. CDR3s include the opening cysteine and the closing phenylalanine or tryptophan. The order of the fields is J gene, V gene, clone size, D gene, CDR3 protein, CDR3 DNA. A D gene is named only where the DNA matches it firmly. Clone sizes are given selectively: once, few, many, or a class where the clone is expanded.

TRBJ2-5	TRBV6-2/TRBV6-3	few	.	CASSSGTAGESQETQYF	TGTGCCAGCAGTTCTGGGACCGCAGGGGAGAGCCAAGAGACCCAGTACTTC
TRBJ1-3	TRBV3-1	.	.	CASSQVAPHSGNTIYF	TGTGCCAGCAGCCAAGTGGCACCTCACTCTGGAAACACCATATATTTT
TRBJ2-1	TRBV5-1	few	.	CASSLRSQGYEQFF	TGCGCCAGCAGCTTGCGGTCCCAGGGTTATGAGCAGTTCTTC
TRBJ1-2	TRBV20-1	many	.	CSARGGYTF	TGCAGTGCTAGGGGTGGCTACACCTTC
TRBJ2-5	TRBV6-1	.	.	CASRTQASQETQYF	TGTGCCAGCAGGACACAGGCCTCCCAAGAGACCCAGTACTTC
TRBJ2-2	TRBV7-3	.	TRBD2	CASSLTFIGEGLSGELFF	TGTGCCAGCAGCTTAACGTTCATCGGGGAGGGGTTGTCCGGGGAGCTGTTTTTT
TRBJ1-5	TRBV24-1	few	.	CATSVGGGPQEPQHF	TGTGCCACCAGTGTGGGCGGGGGGCCCCAGGAACCCCAGCATTTT
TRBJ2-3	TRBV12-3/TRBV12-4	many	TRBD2	CASRRTSGGTDTQYF	TGTGCCAGCAGACGGACTAGCGGGGGGACAGATACGCAGTATTTT
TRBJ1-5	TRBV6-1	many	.	CASSDDRSNQPQHF	TGTGCCAGCAGTGATGACAGGAGCAATCAGCCCCAGCATTTT
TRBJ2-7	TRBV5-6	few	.	CASSLGLTGHYEQYF	TGTGCCAGCAGCTTGGGGCTTACCGGGCACTACGAGCAGTACTTC
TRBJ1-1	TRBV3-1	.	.	CASSQGDFGLTAEAFF	TGTGCCAGCAGCCAAGGGGACTTTGGCTTGACTGCTGAAGCTTTCTTT
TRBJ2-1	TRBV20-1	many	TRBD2	CSADFADSGKLNEQFF	TGCAGTGCGGACTTCGCGGATAGCGGGAAGTTAAATGAGCAGTTCTTC
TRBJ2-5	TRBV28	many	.	CASSLGQLQETQYF	TGTGCCAGCAGTTTGGGTCAACTACAAGAGACCCAGTACTTC
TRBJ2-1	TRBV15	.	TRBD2	CATSRDLAGVEVGEQFF	TGTGCCACCAGCAGAGATCTGGCGGGAGTGGAGGTTGGTGAGCAGTTCTTC
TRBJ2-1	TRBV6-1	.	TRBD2	CASIVRWGGAYNEQFF	TGTGCCAGCATCGTGAGGTGGGGGGGGGCCTACAATGAGCAGTTCTTC
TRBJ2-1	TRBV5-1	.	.	CASTNDPTSRYNEQFF	TGCGCCAGCACGAACGACCCGACTAGTCGATACAATGAGCAGTTCTTC
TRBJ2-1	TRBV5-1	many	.	CASSSRGANEQFF	TGCGCCAGCAGCTCGCGAGGGGCCAATGAGCAGTTCTTC
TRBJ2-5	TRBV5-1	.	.	CASSVGGGRETQYF	TGCGCCAGCAGCGTCGGTGGGGGACGAGAGACCCAGTACTTC
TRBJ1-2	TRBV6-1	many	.	CASRGQTSNYGYTF	TGTGCCAGCAGGGGCCAGACCTCTAACTATGGCTACACCTTC
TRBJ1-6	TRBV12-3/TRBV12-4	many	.	CASSLEQGHSPLHF	TGTGCCAGCAGTTTAGAACAGGGTCATTCACCCCTCCACTTT
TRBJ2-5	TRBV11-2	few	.	CASSFAPTGAGAETQYF	TGTGCCAGCAGCTTCGCCCCGACAGGGGCGGGAGCAGAGACCCAGTACTTC
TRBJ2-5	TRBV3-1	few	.	CASSHSRGHQQETQYF	TGTGCCAGCAGCCATAGCAGGGGCCATCAACAAGAGACCCAGTACTTC
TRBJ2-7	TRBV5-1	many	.	CASSLGVGYEQYF	TGCGCCAGCAGCTTGGGGGTCGGGTACGAGCAGTACTTC
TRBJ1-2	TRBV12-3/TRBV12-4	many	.	CASSPTRGMAGYTF	TGTGCCAGCAGCCCAACTCGGGGCATGGCCGGCTACACCTTC
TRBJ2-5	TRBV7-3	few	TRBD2	CADAGGPETQYF	TGTGCTGACGCGGGGGGGCCCGAGACCCAGTACTTC
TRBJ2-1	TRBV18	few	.	CASSPRQGRRISAGGEQFF	TGTGCCAGCTCACCCAGACAGGGTCGCCGAATCAGCGCGGGGGGTGAGCAGTTCTTC
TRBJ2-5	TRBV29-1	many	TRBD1	CSVVGGFGQETQYF	TGCAGCGTCGTAGGGGGCTTCGGGCAAGAGACCCAGTACTTC
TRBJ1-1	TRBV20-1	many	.	CSARVPRGGEGTEAFF	TGCAGTGCTAGAGTTCCCCGTGGGGGGGAGGGAACTGAAGCTTTCTTT
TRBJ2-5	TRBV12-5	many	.	CASGPVETQYF	TGTGCTAGTGGGCCGGTGGAGACCCAGTACTTC
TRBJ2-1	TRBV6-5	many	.	CASSTSLGEQFF	TGTGCCAGCAGTACCTCACTTGGTGAGCAGTTCTTC
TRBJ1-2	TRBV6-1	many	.	CASSGLYGYTF	TGTGCCAGCAGCGGCCTATATGGCTACACCTTC
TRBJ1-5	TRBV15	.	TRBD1	CATSSRTGGIQPQHF	TGTGCCACCAGCAGCCGGACAGGGGGTATTCAGCCCCAGCATTTT
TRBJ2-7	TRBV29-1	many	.	CSVESQSSYEQYF	TGCAGCGTTGAGAGCCAGAGCTCCTACGAGCAGTACTTC
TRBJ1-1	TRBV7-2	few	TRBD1	CASSLAGQANTEAFF	TGTGCCAGCAGCTTAGCCGGACAGGCGAACACTGAAGCTTTCTTT
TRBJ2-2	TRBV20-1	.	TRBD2	CSANTGTSGIGTGELFF	TGCAGTGCCAACACCGGAACTAGCGGGATCGGAACCGGGGAGCTGTTTTTT
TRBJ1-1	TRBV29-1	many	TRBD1	CSASDRMNTEAFF	TGCAGCGCCTCGGACAGGATGAACACTGAAGCTTTCTTT
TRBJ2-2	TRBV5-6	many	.	CASSLWDRDTGELFF	TGTGCCAGCAGCTTGTGGGACCGAGACACCGGGGAGCTGTTTTTT
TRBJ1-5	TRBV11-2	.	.	CASSLDGRQPQHF	TGTGCCAGCAGCTTAGATGGTAGGCAGCCCCAGCATTTT
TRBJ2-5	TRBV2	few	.	CASRRTGETQYF	TGTGCCAGCAGGAGGACGGGGGAGACCCAGTACTTC
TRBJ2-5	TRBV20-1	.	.	CSAPNLDSQETQYF	TGCAGTGCTCCAAATTTAGACTCCCAAGAGACCCAGTACTTC
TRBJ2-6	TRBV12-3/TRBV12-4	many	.	CASSLAQYGGAGGANVLTF	TGTGCCAGCAGTTTAGCGCAATATGGGGGGGCTGGTGGGGCCAACGTCCTGACTTTC
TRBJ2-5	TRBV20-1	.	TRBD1	CSARPRGQETQYF	TGCAGTGCTAGACCCAGGGGGCAAGAGACCCAGTACTTC